A single sample gave rise to the 18 T cell receptor beta chains below, sequenced in a study of OX40 agonist ivuxolimab in advanced cancers. Using immunoSEQ multiplex PCR, the repertoire was profiled, and TCRdb retains in-frame clones only, with some absent. The table lists over 55,000 clones, 84% of them singletons. The material sequenced was CD4+ or CD8+ T cells sorted from blood, taken in a trial of the OX40 agonist ivuxolimab. The receptors derive from an adult with an advanced solid tumor such as melanoma, head and neck, liver or kidney cancer.

The rearrangement joins TRBV7-6 to TRBJ1-2, with D unresolved. Germline CDR1 reads SGHVS; CDR2 reads FNYEAQ. The CDR3 consists of 15 residues. V shed 1 base and J shed 1 base, with 10 bases lying between them. The CDR3 reads CASSLDVGRNYGYTF. CDR3 DNA: TGTGCCAGCAGCTTAGATGTGGGTCGTAACTATGGCTACACCTTC.

This clone was observed once. This chain connects TRBV6-5 to TRBJ1-2, with TRBD1 identical over 7 bases. V was pared by 0 bases and J by 0 bases, with 1 base of the junction left unmatched. This CDR3 spans 15 amino acids. Germline CDR1 MNHEY, CDR2 SVGAGI. CDR3 in DNA: TGTGCCAGCAGTTACTCGGACAGGACTAACTATGGCTACACCTTC. Its protein is CASSYSDRTNYGYTF.

V gene TRBV5-1 combines with J gene TRBJ1-1; D gene unclear. V gave up 4 bases and J gave up 1 base, with 14 bases separating them. CDR1 is SGHRS and CDR2 is YFSETQ in the germline V gene. The CDR3 is 15 amino acids. This CDR3 is CASSTPVGRNTEAFF. CDR3 DNA: TGCGCCAGCAGCACCCCCGTTGGACGGAACACTGAAGCTTTCTTT.

This clone was detected only once. The V and J genes are TRBV18 and TRBJ2-2, with D unclear. Germline V CDR1 and CDR2: KGHSH, LQKENI. This CDR3 region has 14 residues. V shed 3 bases and J shed 5 bases, with 10 bases lying between them. The CDR3, as DNA: TGTGCCAGCTCACCGGCAGTACTGACCGGGGAGCTGTTTTTT. Its translation: CASSPAVLTGELFF.

A note on this clone: Germline and junction disagree at one end, which may indicate a read error. V and J are TRBV29-1 and TRBJ2-1; no firm D call. Germline V lookup: CDR1 SQVTM, CDR2 ANQGSEA. The CDR3 spans 12 residues. For the CDR3, the DNA is TGCAGCGCTAAAAAGTCCTCCAATGAGCAGTTCTTC. This encodes CSAKKSSNEQFF.

This chain joins TRBV5-5 and TRBJ2-7; 10 bases fit TRBD2. The V segment lost 1 base and the J segment 1 base; nucleotides outside the gene matches: 11. The CDR3 runs 18 residues. Germline V gives CDR1 SGHKS, CDR2 YYEKEE (reference sequence). CDR3 DNA: TGTGCCAGCAGCTTGCAGCCCCTAGCGGGGGTACCGTCCTACGAGCAGTACTTC. Amino acids: CASSLQPLAGVPSYEQYF.

The rearrangement links TRBV7-8 to TRBJ2-3; 9 bases fit TRBD2. From germline, CDR1 is SGHVS and CDR2 FQNEAQ. J was trimmed by 2 bases and V by 1 base; bases with no gene match: 4. The CDR3 totals 16 residues. CDR3 in amino acids: CASSLEAGGLTDTQYF. DNA for the CDR3: TGTGCCAGCAGCTTAGAGGCGGGAGGGCTCACAGATACGCAGTATTTT.

The V and J genes are TRBV4-2 and TRBJ2-1; 10 bases fit TRBD2. Germline lookup yields CDR1 LGHNA and CDR2 YNFKEQ. Trimming took 1 base from V and 5 from J; bases not matched to a gene: 8. This CDR3 comprises 17 residues. The CDR3 sequence: CASSQGSAGGRDNEQFF. As DNA, the CDR3 is TGTGCCAGCAGCCAAGGGTCAGCGGGGGGGCGGGACAATGAGCAGTTCTTC.

This clone was seen just once. CDR3 sequence (DNA): TGTGCCAGCAGCTCGGACGGAAACACTGAAGCTTTCTTT. Protein: CASSSDGNTEAFF. This sequence joins TRBV7-3 and TRBJ1-1; D gene ambiguous. This CDR3 has 13 residues. Germline V gene lookup returns CDR1 SGHTA and CDR2 FQGTGA. V lost 4 bases, J lost 2 bases, and 8 bases lay in between. Filled out from reference TRBV7-3 and TRBJ1-1, the complete variable domain reads GAGVSQTPSNKVTEKGKYVELRCDPISGHTALYWYRQSLGQGPEFLIYFQGTGAADDSGLPNDRFFAVRPEGSVSTLKIQRTERGDSAVYLCASSSDGNTEAFFGQGTRLTVV.

The V gene is TRBV14, the J gene TRBJ2-7; TRBD1 is a possible D gene (5 bases). V lost 4 bases and J lost 2, with 12 bases in between. This CDR3 is built from 14 residues. From germline, CDR1 is SGHDN and CDR2 FVKESK. The CDR3 spells CASSLFRQTYEQYF. The CDR3 nucleotides are TGTGCCAGCAGCCTGTTCCGACAGACCTACGAGCAGTACTTC.

The V call is TRBV18, the J call TRBJ1-2, with D hard to call. V lost 6 bases and J 3 bases, leaving 11 bases between the germline ends. Germline CDR1 is KGHSH and CDR2 is LQKENI. The CDR3 sequence is 13 residues long. CDR3 in DNA: TGTGCCAGCTCCCGAGGGCTCGACTATGGCTACACCTTC. This codes for CASSRGLDYGYTF.

The chain has TRBV6-1 and TRBJ2-7, with 8 bases lining up with TRBD2. The CDR3 is made up of 14 amino acids. Germline assignment: CDR1 MNHNS and CDR2 SASEGT. The V and J ends lost 11 bases and 3 bases, in that order; junction bases with no gene match: 12. The chain's CDR3 is CAVKPLAGIYEQYF. CDR3 nucleotides: TGTGCCGTAAAACCCCTAGCGGGTATCTACGAGCAGTACTTC.

This rearrangement joins TRBV28 to TRBJ1-4; 9 positions match TRBD1. The CDR3 loop spans 15 amino acids. Germline loops: CDR1 MDHEN, CDR2 SYDVKM. After removal of 1 base from V and 6 bases from J, the junction contained 3 bases not matched to a gene. The CDR3 region is CASSLLGQGDEKLFF. In nucleotides, the CDR3 is TGTGCCAGCAGTTTATTGGGACAGGGAGATGAAAAACTGTTTTTT.

This chain uses TRBV6-1 with TRBJ2-3, with a weak D call TRBD1 (5 bases). V lost 1 base and J lost 4, with 21 bases in between. The CDR3 runs 18 residues. Germline-derived CDR1 and CDR2 are MNHNS and SASEGT. DNA of the CDR3: TGTGCCAGCAGTGAAGGCCAGGGTGACCCGGCAGCCGCAGATACGCAGTATTTT. This gives the protein CASSEGQGDPAAADTQYF.

The chain joins TRBV7-6 to TRBJ1-4; a possible D gene is TRBD1 (5 bases). The germline V gene encodes CDR1 SGHVS and CDR2 FNYEAQ. CDR3 length equals 15 residues. Trimming removed 5 bases at V and 3 bases at J, with 13 bases between. The CDR3 loop is CASSPRDGSNEKLFF. The DNA of the CDR3 is TGTGCCAGCAGCCCCCGGGACGGGTCTAATGAAAAACTGTTTTTT.

The J gene is TRBJ2-1, the V gene TRBV6-1; D gene ambiguous. Germline values: CDR1 MNHNS, CDR2 SASEGT. Trimming stripped 8 bases from V and 0 bases from J, with 8 bases between. The CDR3 is 13 residues long. In DNA, the CDR3 is TGTGCCAGCGTACAGAGCTCCTACAATGAGCAGTTCTTC. Its translation is CASVQSSYNEQFF.

V is TRBV7-3 and J is TRBJ2-1; TRBD2 aligns across 8 bases. Germline values: CDR1 SGHTA, CDR2 FQGTGA. Trimming removed 5 bases from V and 0 bases from J; junction bases left unmatched: 3. CDR3 length: 15 residues. The DNA for the CDR3 is TGTGCCAGCAGCCCCCGGGGGGGCTCCTACAATGAGCAGTTCTTC. Protein: CASSPRGGSYNEQFF.

The chain combines TRBV7-9 with TRBJ1-2; a weak D match, TRBD1 (6 bases). The CDR3 is 14 amino acids. Germline V CDR1 and CDR2: SEHNR, FQNEAQ (reference sequence). The V end was cut by 1 base, the J end by 9 bases, with 15 bases between. CDR3 in amino acids: CASSLEQGSKSYTF. In nucleotides, the CDR3 is TGTGCCAGCAGCTTAGAGCAGGGGAGTAAGAGCTACACCTTC.